These 30 T cell receptor beta chains were all obtained from the same sample, sequenced in a study of blood T cell repertoires in COVID-19. Sequenced by immunoSEQ multiplex PCR; TCRdb stores in-frame clones only, minus some. This table holds approximately 170,000 clones, around 91% found once. Source material: PBMCs or T cells enriched from blood (not recorded which). The source is a woman between 18 and 30 years old who had recovered from COVID-19.

This sequence joins TRBV28 and TRBJ1-6, with 7 positions matching TRBD1. Trimming cost V 5 bases and J 0 bases; bases outside gene matches: 10. The CDR3 totals 18 residues. CDR1 MDHEN and CDR2 SYDVKM come from the germline V gene. The CDR3 bases are TGTGCCAGCAGTATCCGACAGGGCCTGGGCTCCTATAATTCACCCCTCCACTTT. It yields the protein CASSIRQGLGSYNSPLHF.

The chain couples TRBV11-3 to TRBJ2-1; the match to TRBD2 covers 7 bases. The germline V gene encodes CDR1 SGHNT and CDR2 YENEEA. The CDR3 loop spans 14 amino acids. V lost 4 bases and J lost 5; bases outside the gene matches: 5. In DNA, the CDR3 is TGTGCCAGCAGCTCGGGGGACTACCACAATGAGCAGTTCTTC. It is translated as CASSSGDYHNEQFF.

The CDR3 nucleotides are TGTGCCAGCAGCTCGCAGGGAAGGGGTTGGGCCGGGGAGCTGTTTTTT. Its protein is CASSSQGRGWAGELFF. V is TRBV7-3 and J is TRBJ2-2; D possibly corresponds to TRBD1 (5 bases). Trimming cost V 4 bases and J 6 bases, with 18 bases left between them. The CDR3 is made up of 16 amino acids. In germline, CDR1 is SGHTA, CDR2 FQGTGA.

The gene calls are TRBV7-2 and TRBJ2-3, with a tentative D call TRBD2 (6 bases). Germline-derived CDR1 and CDR2 are SGHTA and FQGNSA. This CDR3 has 15 amino acids. Trimming removed 6 bases from V and 4 bases from J, with 17 bases in between. This CDR3 reads CASRLDLGGADTQYF. For the CDR3, the DNA is TGTGCCAGCAGACTTGACCTCGGGGGAGCAGATACGCAGTATTTT.

The V and J genes are TRBV7-9 and TRBJ2-3; D is ambiguous. The CDR3 is 13 amino acids. The germline V gene has CDR1 SEHNR and CDR2 FQNEAQ (reference sequence). Trimming left V 6 bases short and J 0 bases short, with 7 bases between. The CDR3 reads CASRMASTDTQYF. The CDR3 region has the DNA TGTGCCAGCAGAATGGCAAGCACAGATACGCAGTATTTT. Full variable domain (remainder filled in from reference TRBV7-9 and TRBJ2-3): DTGVSQNPRHKITKRGQNVTFRCDPISEHNRLYWYRQTLGQGPEFLTYFQNEAQLEKSRLLSDRFSAERPKGSFSTLEIQRTEQGDSAMYLCASRMASTDTQYFGPGTRLTVL.

This sequence joins TRBV5-1 and TRBJ1-1; 8 nucleotides match TRBD1. This CDR3 is built from 12 residues. V trimming: 7 bases; J trimming: 4 bases; junction bases outside the gene matches: 3. Germline CDR1 SGHRS, CDR2 YFSETQ. The CDR3 is CASRQGSTEAFF. DNA of the CDR3: TGCGCCAGCCGACAGGGGAGCACTGAAGCTTTCTTT. Drawing the rest from reference TRBV5-1 and TRBJ1-1, the complete variable domain is KAGVTQTPRYLIKTRGQQVTLSCSPISGHRSVSWYQQTPGQGLQFLFEYFSETQRNKGNFPGRFSGRQFSNSRSEMNVSTLELGDSALYLCASRQGSTEAFFGQGTRLTVV.

The chain has TRBV7-2 and TRBJ2-3; D possibly corresponds to TRBD2 (6 bases). V dropped 4 bases and J dropped 1 base, with 12 bases sitting between them. CDR1 SGHTA and CDR2 FQGNSA come from the germline V gene. The CDR3 length is 15 residues. The CDR3 bases are TGTGCCAGCAGCTCCCCGCCGGGGGGCACAGATACGCAGTATTTT. It encodes CASSSPPGGTDTQYF.

The CDR3: CAWSGKGQELYGYTF. The CDR3 region has the DNA TGTGCCTGGAGTGGAAAGGGACAGGAACTCTATGGCTACACCTTC. This sequence joins TRBV30 and TRBJ1-2, with TRBD1 matching 8 bases. V lost 1 base, J lost 4 bases, and 8 bases stayed unmatched. Germline V lookup: CDR1 GTSNPN, CDR2 SVGIG (reference sequence). The length of the CDR3 is 15 residues.

V usage is TRBV18 and J usage is TRBJ2-5, with D possibly matching TRBD2 (6 bases). CDR1 is KGHSH, CDR2 LQKENI, per germline. V was shortened by 3 bases and J by 10 bases, with 12 bases between the two germline ends. This CDR3 has 12 amino acids. Here the CDR3 reads CASSPDDGGQYF. CDR3 DNA sequence: TGTGCCAGCTCACCCGATGACGGGGGCCAGTACTTC. The complete variable domain, with remaining parts taken from reference TRBV18 and TRBJ2-5, reads NAGVMQNPRHLVRRRGQEARLRCSPMKGHSHVYWYRQLPEEGLKFMVYLQKENIIDESGMPKERFSAEFPKEGPSILRIQQVVRGDSAAYFCASSPDDGGQYFGPGTRLLVL.

V usage is TRBV14 and J usage is TRBJ2-7; 9 bases line up with TRBD2. Germline-derived CDR1 and CDR2 are SGHDN and FVKESK. V shed 2 bases and J 2 bases; nucleotides not matched to a gene: 19. The CDR3 loop spans 20 amino acids. The CDR3 bases are TGTGCCAGCAGCCAATCCTTCTGGCGGGAGGGCCAGAAACCTCCCTACGAGCAGTACTTC. Translated: CASSQSFWREGQKPPYEQYF.

This clone was seen once. This chain joins TRBV7-2 and TRBJ2-1, with 11 bases fitting TRBD2. The CDR3 length is 21 residues. The germline CDR1 and CDR2 sequences are SGHTA and FQGNSA. V was clipped by 0 bases and J by 6 bases; unmatched bases: 19. DNA of the CDR3: TGTGCCAGCAGCTTAGCGTGGCCCGGGGGATATGGGGGACTAGCGGCCAATGAGCAGTTCTTC. It translates to CASSLAWPGGYGGLAANEQFF.

This sequence joins TRBV9 and TRBJ2-1; D is uncertain. This CDR3 contains 12 residues. CDR1 is SGDLS and CDR2 is YYNGEE in the germline V gene. The V end was cut by 2 bases, the J end by 5 bases, with 5 bases between. CDR3 sequence reads: CASSVGNNEQFF. The CDR3 nucleotides read TGTGCCAGCAGCGTTGGCAACAATGAGCAGTTCTTC.

The V call is TRBV7-3, the J call TRBJ2-1, with 8 nucleotides matching TRBD1. With 5 bases clipped from V and 9 bases from J, the junction kept 9 bases outside the gene matches. The germline gives CDR1 SGHTA, CDR2 FQGTGA. The length of the CDR3 is 14 residues. CDR3 sequence reads: CASSVGQGAREQFF. CDR3 bases: TGTGCCAGCAGCGTAGGGCAGGGGGCTCGTGAGCAGTTCTTC.

This clone was detected a few times. The rearrangement uses TRBV6-1 and TRBJ1-1; TRBD1 is a possible D gene (6 bases). V dropped 1 base and J dropped 4 bases, with 13 bases sitting between them. The CDR3 sequence is 15 residues long. Per germline, CDR1 MNHNS and CDR2 SASEGT. The CDR3 region has the DNA TGTGCCAGCAGTGAAGAGCCGACAGGATTCACTGAAGCTTTCTTT. This encodes CASSEEPTGFTEAFF.

The table lists this clone with a few counts. Other nucleotide sequences in the sample specify the same CDR3. The V and J genes are TRBV19 and TRBJ1-1; D not certain. The CDR3 covers 13 residues. V lost 2 bases and J 5 bases, leaving 9 bases between the germline ends. CDR1 and CDR2 from the germline V gene are LNHDA and SQIVND (reference sequence). The CDR3 DNA reads as TGTGCCAGTAGTATATCTCGAGGGACTGAAGCTTTCTTT. Encoded protein: CASSISRGTEAFF.

V is TRBV10-3 and J is TRBJ1-2; 7 bases are shared with TRBD1. The CDR3 runs 13 residues. Trimming cost V 11 bases and J 0 bases; bases outside gene matches: 6. The germline CDR1 and CDR2 sequences are ENHRY and SYGVKD. CDR3 DNA: TGTGCCGCCGGGACAGATCCTAACTATGGCTACACCTTC. Translation gives CAAGTDPNYGYTF.

This sequence joins TRBV6-5 and TRBJ1-4; no definite D call. In germline, CDR1 is MNHEY, CDR2 SVGAGI. V dropped 6 bases and J dropped 8 bases, with 16 bases sitting between them. CDR3 size: 14 residues. The CDR3 DNA reads as TGTGCCAGCAGGACCGGGAGCCCTCCGGAAAAACTGTTTTTT. The encoded protein is CASRTGSPPEKLFF.

This chain uses TRBV27 with TRBJ2-7; D possibly corresponds to TRBD1 (6 bases). The V gene's germline CDR1 is MNHEY and CDR2 SMNVEV (reference sequence). The ends were cut back, 1 base at V and 2 bases at J, with 12 bases in the middle. The length of the CDR3 is 15 residues. The CDR3 nucleotides are TGTGCCAGCAGTTTATACCGAACAGGGACCTACGAGCAGTACTTC. Its translation is CASSLYRTGTYEQYF.

The chain has TRBV5-1 and TRBJ1-1, with D perhaps TRBD1 (5 bases). Trimming pared 0 bases from V and 0 bases from J, leaving 9 bases between. Germline V CDR1 and CDR2: SGHRS, YFSETQ. The CDR3 is made up of 15 amino acids. CDR3 region: CASSLVAGMNTEAFF. The DNA for the CDR3 is TGCGCCAGCAGCTTGGTGGCAGGGATGAACACTGAAGCTTTCTTT.

Concerning this clone: Germline is not matched at one junction end, which may reflect a read error. The chain couples TRBV3-1 (or the pseudogene TRBV3-2) to TRBJ1-2; 12 nucleotides align to TRBD1. The CDR3 has 15 residues. Germline CDR1 LGHDT, CDR2 YNNKEL (reference sequence). The CDR3 DNA reads TGTGCCAGCACCCAAGGGACAGGGGGCTCCTATGGCTACACCTTC. Encoded protein: CASTQGTGGSYGYTF.

This rearrangement joins TRBV4-1 to TRBJ2-2; TRBD2 agrees at 7 bases. Per germline, CDR1 MGHRA and CDR2 YSYEKL. The CDR3 runs 16 residues. The trim removed 1 base at V and 3 bases at J, leaving 5 bases unmatched. CDR3 residues: CASSQVERGYTGELFF. In DNA form, the CDR3 reads TGCGCCAGCAGCCAAGTTGAGCGGGGTTACACCGGGGAGCTGTTTTTT.

This clone was counted only a few times. The chain combines TRBV7-3 with TRBJ2-7; D perhaps matches TRBD2 (5 bases). Germline CDR1 reads SGHTA; CDR2 reads FQGTGA. Trimming shortened V by 2 bases and J by 3 bases, and 14 bases separated the two germline ends. The CDR3 length is 15 residues. CDR3 amino acids: CASSLSASSVYEQYF. CDR3 bases: TGTGCCAGCAGCTTATCGGCTAGCTCTGTCTACGAGCAGTACTTC. The full variable domain, with the rest looked up from reference TRBV7-3 and TRBJ2-7, is GAGVSQTPSNKVTEKGKYVELRCDPISGHTALYWYRQSLGQGPEFLIYFQGTGAADDSGLPNDRFFAVRPEGSVSTLKIQRTERGDSAVYLCASSLSASSVYEQYFGPGTRLTVT.

The chain carries TRBV10-1 and TRBJ1-1; D unresolved. V was shortened by 0 bases and J by 8 bases, with 13 bases between the two germline ends. This CDR3 is 14 amino acids long. CDR1 and CDR2 (germline): WNHNN, SYGVQD (reference sequence). Here the CDR3 reads CASSESGSGREAFF. The DNA of the CDR3 is TGCGCCAGCAGTGAGTCGGGGAGCGGGCGAGAAGCTTTCTTT.

The chain has TRBV9 and TRBJ2-3, with D perhaps matching TRBD1 (5 bases). Trimming cost V 4 bases and J 2 bases, with 11 bases left between them. Germline CDR1 and CDR2: SGDLS and YYNGEE. The CDR3 sequence is 14 residues long. The CDR3 region has the DNA TGTGCCAGCAGCAGACAGAAGGCCACAGATACGCAGTATTTT. Amino acid sequence: CASSRQKATDTQYF.

The chain carries TRBV5-1 and TRBJ2-3; D not certain. From germline, CDR1 is SGHRS and CDR2 YFSETQ. The V end lost 3 bases, the J end lost 7 bases, and 9 bases lay between the germline ends. The CDR3 totals 12 residues. The chain's CDR3 is CASSSNTNTQYF. The CDR3 region has the DNA TGCGCCAGCAGCTCCAATACTAATACGCAGTATTTT.

The J gene is TRBJ2-1, the V gene TRBV5-1; D ambiguous. The CDR3 sequence is 14 residues long. Trimming left V 7 bases short and J 0 bases short, with 11 bases between. Germline values: CDR1 SGHRS, CDR2 YFSETQ. CDR3 loop: CASVLENSYNEQFF. The CDR3 nucleotides read TGCGCCAGCGTCCTGGAGAACTCCTACAATGAGCAGTTCTTC.

The chain joins TRBV7-2 to TRBJ2-1; possible D gene TRBD2, 5 bases. CDR1 and CDR2 (germline): SGHTA, FQGNSA. V lost 0 bases, J lost 6 bases, and 9 bases lay in between. There are 14 residues in the CDR3. The CDR3: CASSLAEAVNEQFF. The CDR3 nucleotides read TGTGCCAGCAGCTTAGCGGAGGCAGTCAATGAGCAGTTCTTC.

This chain links TRBV3-1 (or the pseudogene TRBV3-2) with TRBJ2-1; maybe TRBD2 (6 bases). The V end lost 3 bases, the J end lost 9 bases, and 15 bases lay between the germline ends. The CDR3 is made up of 14 amino acids. From germline, CDR1 is LGHDT and CDR2 YNNKEL (reference sequence). The CDR3 nucleotides read TGTGCCAGCAGCCAGGGCCAGCCGCGGGGTGAGCAGTTCTTC. As protein: CASSQGQPRGEQFF.

There are a few counts of this clone. V usage is TRBV5-4 and J usage is TRBJ2-2, with 7 bases fitting TRBD1. The CDR3 has 15 residues. The germline V gene encodes CDR1 SGHNT and CDR2 YYREEE (reference sequence). V shed 4 bases and J 5 bases; nucleotides not matched to a gene: 8. CDR3 bases: TGTGCCAGCAGCCGCAGACAGGGTGGGACCGGGGAGCTGTTTTTT. Its translation is CASSRRQGGTGELFF. Together with reference TRBV5-4 and TRBJ2-2, the CDR3 gives the full variable domain: ETGVTQSPTHLIKTRGQQVTLRCSSQSGHNTVSWYQQALGQGPQFIFQYYREEENGRGNFPPRFSGLQFPNYSSELNVNALELDDSALYLCASSRRQGGTGELFFGEGSRLTVL.

The chain couples TRBV5-5 to TRBJ2-2, with 9 bases lining up with TRBD2. The germline CDR1 and CDR2 sequences are SGHKS and YYEKEE (reference sequence). V gave up 4 bases and J gave up 2 bases; unmatched junction bases: 3. There are 15 residues in the CDR3. CDR3 sequence: CASSLAGRNTGELFF. CDR3 coding DNA: TGTGCCAGCAGCCTAGCGGGACGAAACACCGGGGAGCTGTTTTTT. Complete variable domain (other parts from reference TRBV5-5 and TRBJ2-2): DAGVTQSPTHLIKTRGQQVTLRCSPISGHKSVSWYQQVLGQGPQFIFQYYEKEERGRGNFPDRFSARQFPNYSSELNVNALLLGDSALYLCASSLAGRNTGELFFGEGSRLTVL.